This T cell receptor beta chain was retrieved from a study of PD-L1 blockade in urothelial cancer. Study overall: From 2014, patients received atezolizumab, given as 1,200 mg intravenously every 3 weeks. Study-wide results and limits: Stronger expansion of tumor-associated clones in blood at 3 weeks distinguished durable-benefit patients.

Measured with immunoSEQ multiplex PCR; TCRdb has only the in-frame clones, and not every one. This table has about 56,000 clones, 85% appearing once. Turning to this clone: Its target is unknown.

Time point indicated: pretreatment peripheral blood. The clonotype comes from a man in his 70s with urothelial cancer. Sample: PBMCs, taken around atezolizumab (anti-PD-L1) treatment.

The CDR3 reads CSAKGQARAGTEAFF. The DNA for the CDR3 is TGCAGCGCTAAGGGCCAGGCTAGGGCGGGGACTGAAGCTTTCTTT. The J gene is TRBJ1-1, the V gene TRBV29-1; D uncertain. V lost 7 bases and J lost 5, with 23 bases in between. There are 15 residues in the CDR3. CDR1 and CDR2 from the germline V gene are SQVTM and ANQGSEA.